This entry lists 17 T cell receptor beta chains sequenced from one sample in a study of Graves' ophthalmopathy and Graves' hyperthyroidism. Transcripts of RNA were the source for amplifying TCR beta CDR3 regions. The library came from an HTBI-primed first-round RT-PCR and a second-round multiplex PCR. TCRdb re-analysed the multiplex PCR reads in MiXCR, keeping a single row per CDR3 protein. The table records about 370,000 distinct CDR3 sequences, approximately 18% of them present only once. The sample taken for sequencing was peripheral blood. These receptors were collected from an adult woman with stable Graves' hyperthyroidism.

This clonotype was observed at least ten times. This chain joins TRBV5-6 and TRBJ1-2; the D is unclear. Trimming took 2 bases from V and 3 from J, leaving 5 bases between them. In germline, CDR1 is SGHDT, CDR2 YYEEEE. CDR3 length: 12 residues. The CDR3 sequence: CASSFSDYGYTF. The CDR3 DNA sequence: TGTGCCAGCAGCTTCTCGGACTATGGCTACACCTTC.

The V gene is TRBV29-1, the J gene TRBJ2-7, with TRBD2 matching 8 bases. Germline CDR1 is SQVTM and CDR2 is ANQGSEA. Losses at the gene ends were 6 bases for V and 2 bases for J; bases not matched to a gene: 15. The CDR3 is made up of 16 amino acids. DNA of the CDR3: TGCAGCGTGACACCGGAACTAGCGGAGGCCCCCTACGAGCAGTACTTC. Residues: CSVTPELAEAPYEQYF.

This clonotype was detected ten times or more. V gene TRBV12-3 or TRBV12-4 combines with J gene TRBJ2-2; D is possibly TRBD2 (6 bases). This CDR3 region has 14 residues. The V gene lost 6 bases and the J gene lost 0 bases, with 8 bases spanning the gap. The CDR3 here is CASRGTANTGELFF. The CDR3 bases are TGTGCCAGCAGGGGGACTGCGAACACCGGGGAGCTGTTTTTT.

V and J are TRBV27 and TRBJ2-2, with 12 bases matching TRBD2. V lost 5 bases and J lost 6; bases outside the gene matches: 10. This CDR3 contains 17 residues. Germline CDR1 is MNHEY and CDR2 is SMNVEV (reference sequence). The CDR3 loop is CASSILRTSGISGELFF. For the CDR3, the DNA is TGTGCCAGCAGTATCCTAAGGACTAGCGGGATATCCGGGGAGCTGTTTTTT.

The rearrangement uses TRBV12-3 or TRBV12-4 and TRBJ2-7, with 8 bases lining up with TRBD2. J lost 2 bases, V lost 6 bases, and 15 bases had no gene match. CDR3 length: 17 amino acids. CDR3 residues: CASSPLLVAGTTYEQYF. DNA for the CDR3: TGTGCCAGCAGCCCCCTCCTAGTAGCGGGAACCACCTACGAGCAGTACTTC.

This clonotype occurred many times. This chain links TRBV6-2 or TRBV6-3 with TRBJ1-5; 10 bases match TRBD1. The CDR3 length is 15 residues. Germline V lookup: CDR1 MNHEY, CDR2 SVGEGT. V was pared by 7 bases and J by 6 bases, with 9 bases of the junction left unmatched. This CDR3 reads CASNPDRGPFQPQHF. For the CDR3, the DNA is TGTGCCAGCAACCCCGACAGGGGGCCTTTTCAGCCCCAGCATTTT.

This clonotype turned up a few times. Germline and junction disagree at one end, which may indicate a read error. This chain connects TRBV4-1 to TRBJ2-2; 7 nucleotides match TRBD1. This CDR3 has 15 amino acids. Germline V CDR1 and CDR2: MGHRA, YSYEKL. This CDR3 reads CASSQGQFNTGELLF. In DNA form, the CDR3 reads TGCGCCAGCAGCCAGGGACAGTTTAACACCGGGGAGCTGCTTTTT.

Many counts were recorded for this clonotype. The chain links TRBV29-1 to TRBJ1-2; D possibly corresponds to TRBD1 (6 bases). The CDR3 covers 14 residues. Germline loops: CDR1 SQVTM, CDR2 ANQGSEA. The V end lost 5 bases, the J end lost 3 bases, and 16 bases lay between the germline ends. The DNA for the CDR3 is TGCAGCGTTCTCCTAGTCAGGGGCGACTATGGCTACACCTTC. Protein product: CSVLLVRGDYGYTF.

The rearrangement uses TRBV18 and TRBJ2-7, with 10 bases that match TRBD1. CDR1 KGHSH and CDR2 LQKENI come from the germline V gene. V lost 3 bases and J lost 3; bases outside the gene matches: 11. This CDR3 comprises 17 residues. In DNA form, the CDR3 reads TGTGCCAGCTCACCCCAAGGAGGGACAGGGGATAACTACGAGCAGTACTTC. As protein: CASSPQGGTGDNYEQYF.

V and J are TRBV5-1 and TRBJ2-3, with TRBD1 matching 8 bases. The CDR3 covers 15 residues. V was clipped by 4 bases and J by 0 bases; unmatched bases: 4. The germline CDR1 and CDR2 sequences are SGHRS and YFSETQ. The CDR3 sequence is CASSLGQASTDTQYF. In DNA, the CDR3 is TGCGCCAGCAGCCTGGGACAGGCTAGCACAGATACGCAGTATTTT.

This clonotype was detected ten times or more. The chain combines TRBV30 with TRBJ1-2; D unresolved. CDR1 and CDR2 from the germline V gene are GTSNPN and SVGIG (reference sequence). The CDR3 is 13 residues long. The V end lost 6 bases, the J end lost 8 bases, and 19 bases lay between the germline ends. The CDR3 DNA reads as TGTGCCTGTCCACTGGACGGAACTAAGGGCTACACCTTC. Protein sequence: CACPLDGTKGYTF.

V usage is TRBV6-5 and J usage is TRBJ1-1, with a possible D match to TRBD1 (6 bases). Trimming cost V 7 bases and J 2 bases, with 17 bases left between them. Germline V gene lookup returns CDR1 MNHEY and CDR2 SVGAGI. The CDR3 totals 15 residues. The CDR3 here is CASINREGRNTEAFF. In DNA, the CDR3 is TGTGCCAGCATTAACAGGGAAGGGAGAAACACTGAAGCTTTCTTT.

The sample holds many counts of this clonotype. The CDR3 coding sequence is TGTGCCACCAGTGATTTTGAACAGAGGGGCGGGGAGCTGTTTTTT. Encoded protein: CATSDFEQRGGELFF. The chain employs TRBV24-1 and TRBJ2-2; D tentatively fits TRBD1 or TRBD2 (5 bases each). The CDR3 is 15 amino acids. The V end was cut by 1 base, the J end by 7 bases, with 12 bases between. Germline CDR1 reads KGHDR; CDR2 reads SFDVKD.

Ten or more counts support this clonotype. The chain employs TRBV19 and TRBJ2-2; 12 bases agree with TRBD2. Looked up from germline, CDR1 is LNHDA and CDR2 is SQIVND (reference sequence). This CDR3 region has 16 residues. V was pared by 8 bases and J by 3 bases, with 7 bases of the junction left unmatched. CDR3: CASLRRLAGDTGELFF. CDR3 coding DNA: TGTGCCAGTCTTAGACGACTAGCGGGAGACACCGGGGAGCTGTTTTTT.

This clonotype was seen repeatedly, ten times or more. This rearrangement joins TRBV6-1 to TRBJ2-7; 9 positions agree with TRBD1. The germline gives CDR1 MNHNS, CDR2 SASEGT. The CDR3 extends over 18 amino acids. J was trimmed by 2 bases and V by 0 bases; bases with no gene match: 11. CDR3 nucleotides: TGTGCCAGCAGTGAAGCCCCCTCGACAGGGGGTCCGACCTACGAGCAGTACTTC. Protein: CASSEAPSTGGPTYEQYF.

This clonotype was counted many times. For the CDR3, the DNA is TGTGCCAGTAGTACCCTGACAGGGAACTATGGCTACACCTTC. This translates into CASSTLTGNYGYTF. This chain uses TRBV19 with TRBJ1-2; 7 bases match TRBD1. CDR3 size: 14 residues. V lost 4 bases, J lost 2 bases, and 4 bases stayed unmatched. Germline V gene sequence: CDR1 LNHDA, CDR2 SQIVND (reference sequence).

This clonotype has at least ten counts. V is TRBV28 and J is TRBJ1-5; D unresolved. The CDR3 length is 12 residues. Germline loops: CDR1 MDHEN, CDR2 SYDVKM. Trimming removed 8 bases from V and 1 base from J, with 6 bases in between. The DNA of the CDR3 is TGTGCCAGCCAGACAAGCAATCAGCCCCAGCATTTT. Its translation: CASQTSNQPQHF.